This entry lists 27 T cell receptor beta chains sequenced from one sample in a study of regulatory T cells in long-lasting Graves disease. The TCR beta library used iRepertoire HTBI primers with Arm-PCR amplification of CDR3. TCRdb called the multiplex PCR reads again in MiXCR, with one record for every CDR3 protein. The sample includes roughly 320,000 distinct CDR3 sequences, around 17% of them seen just once. Stated time point: newly diagnosed GD, antithyroid drugs for less than 3 months. PBMC RNA served as the TCR library source. These data also formed part of another study, on T cells in Graves' hyperthyroidism and ophthalmopathy.

The source was peripheral blood mononuclear cells (PBMCs), collected at new diagnosis, from a patient treated with antithyroid drugs. Source of these receptors: a man aged 40-49 years with Graves disease.

This clonotype has a count of ten or more. V usage is TRBV6-5 and J usage is TRBJ1-1, with TRBD1 matching 10 bases. The V and J ends lost 0 bases and 4 bases, in that order; junction bases with no gene match: 2. The CDR3 runs to 15 residues. The germline V gene encodes CDR1 MNHEY and CDR2 SVGAGI. CDR3 bases: TGTGCCAGCAGTTACTCGGACAGGGGGGGCACTGAAGCTTTCTTT. It encodes CASSYSDRGGTEAFF.

This clonotype has ten or more counts. V and J are TRBV28 and TRBJ1-5; 8 nucleotides align to TRBD1. The CDR3 consists of 15 residues. The V gene's germline CDR1 is MDHEN and CDR2 SYDVKM. Trimming removed 3 bases from V and 7 bases from J; junction bases left unmatched: 8. CDR3 coding DNA: TGTGCCAGCAGTTTTGGTGACAGGGGATGGCAGCCCCAGCATTTT. Translation: CASSFGDRGWQPQHF.

This clonotype was counted at least ten times. The genes are TRBV29-1 and TRBJ2-7; 8 nucleotides align to TRBD1. The junction had 10 bases not matched to a gene; V was cut back by 6 bases and J by 6 bases. The CDR3 covers 13 residues. CDR1 and CDR2 from the germline V gene are SQVTM and ANQGSEA. The CDR3: CSVADRGGTEQYF. The CDR3 region has the DNA TGCAGCGTAGCAGACAGGGGCGGGACCGAGCAGTACTTC.

This clonotype occurred many times. The V call is TRBV7-6, the J call TRBJ1-5; D perhaps matches TRBD1 (6 bases). The germline V and J ends were trimmed by 4 bases and 7 bases, with 14 bases remaining between them. Looked up from germline, CDR1 is SGHVS and CDR2 is FNYEAQ. The CDR3 contains 14 residues. CDR3 sequence (DNA): TGTGCCAGCAGCTCCACAGGGAGGGGGCAGCCCCAGCATTTT. It specifies CASSSTGRGQPQHF.

This clonotype was seen many times. The chain recombines TRBV3-1 with TRBJ1-1; 8 bases align to TRBD1. Germline V gives CDR1 LGHDT, CDR2 YNNKEL (reference sequence). This CDR3 comprises 14 residues. V was pared by 1 base and J by 11 bases, with 9 bases of the junction left unmatched. CDR3 sequence (DNA): TGTGCCAGCAGCCAAGTCCGGGACAGGTCGGGCGCTTTCTTT. Amino acid sequence: CASSQVRDRSGAFF.

This clonotype was found many times. V usage is TRBV9 and J usage is TRBJ2-5; D may correspond to TRBD1 or TRBD2 (6 bases each). V was trimmed by 3 bases and J by 5 bases, leaving 11 bases between them. The CDR3 runs 13 residues. Germline V gene lookup returns CDR1 SGDLS and CDR2 YYNGEE. The CDR3 DNA reads TGTGCCAGCAGCGGGGGGGCCTTGGAGACCCAGTACTTC. Its protein product is CASSGGALETQYF. The full variable domain, rest sourced from reference TRBV9 and TRBJ2-5, is DSGVTQTPKHLITATGQRVTLRCSPRSGDLSVYWYQQSLDQGLQFLIQYYNGEERAKGNILERFSAQQFPDLHSELNLSSLELGDSALYFCASSGGALETQYFGPGTRLLVL.

This clonotype was observed a few times. The CDR3 DNA reads TGTGCTAGTGGTTTTGGGGACAGGGGCTACACCGGGGAGCTGTTTTTT. Encoded protein: CASGFGDRGYTGELFF. The rearrangement links TRBV12-5 to TRBJ2-2; 10 nucleotides align to TRBD1. This CDR3 is 16 amino acids long. V shed 3 bases and J 3 bases; nucleotides not matched to a gene: 4. Germline V CDR1 and CDR2: LGHNT, FRNRAP. Together with reference TRBV12-5 and TRBJ2-2, the CDR3 gives the full variable domain: DARVTQTPRHKVTEMGQEVTMRCQPILGHNTVFWYRQTMMQGLELLAYFRNRAPLDDSGMPKDRFSAEMPDATLATLKIQPSEPRDSAVYFCASGFGDRGYTGELFFGEGSRLTVL.

This chain links TRBV5-6 with TRBJ1-4; no clear D gene. CDR1 is SGHDT and CDR2 is YYEEEE in the germline V gene. Trimming took off 3 bases at V and 7 bases at J, with 16 bases between the two ends. CDR3 size: 15 residues. CDR3 bases: TGTGCCAGCAGCTCCACCGGGAACCCCAGTGAAAAACTGTTTTTT. Translating it yields CASSSTGNPSEKLFF.

This clonotype was recorded many times. J is TRBJ2-4 and V is TRBV7-2; 9 bases map to TRBD2. The CDR3 consists of 16 residues. Germline CDR1 reads SGHTA; CDR2 reads FQGNSA. The junction had 6 bases not matched to a gene; V was cut back by 6 bases and J by 0 bases. CDR3 sequence (DNA): TGTGCCAGCAGTCCGAGACTAGCGGTAGCCAAAAACATTCAGTACTTC. This translates into CASSPRLAVAKNIQYF. Complete variable domain (other parts from reference TRBV7-2 and TRBJ2-4): GAGVSQSPSNKVTEKGKDVELRCDPISGHTALYWYRQSLGQGLEFLIYFQGNSAPDKSGLPSDRFSAERTGGSVSTLTIQRTQQEDSAVYLCASSPRLAVAKNIQYFGAGTRLSVL.

In nucleotides, the CDR3 is TGTGCCAGTAGGTGGCGGGGGGGCACAGATACGCAGTATTTT. This gives the protein CASRWRGGTDTQYF. V is TRBV19 and J is TRBJ2-3, with TRBD2 matching over 8 bases. The CDR3 runs to 14 residues. Germline lookup yields CDR1 LNHDA and CDR2 SQIVND (reference sequence). J lost 1 base, V lost 6 bases, and 3 bases had no gene match.

This clonotype was seen many times. This chain links TRBV2 with TRBJ1-1, with a tentative D call TRBD1 (5 bases). Trimming pared 5 bases from V and 2 bases from J, leaving 9 bases between. The CDR3 is made up of 13 amino acids. The germline V gene encodes CDR1 SNHLY and CDR2 FYNNEI. The CDR3 DNA reads TGTGCCAGCAGTCAGACAGCCAACACTGAAGCTTTCTTT. As protein: CASSQTANTEAFF.

This clonotype was counted between two and nine times. The rearrangement uses TRBV7-9 and TRBJ2-2, with a weak D call TRBD1 (5 bases). Trimming removed 3 bases at V and 7 bases at J, with 12 bases between. Germline assignment: CDR1 SEHNR and CDR2 FQNEAQ (reference sequence). The CDR3 has 14 residues. CDR3 region: CASSFDSWGGELFF. The CDR3 DNA is TGTGCCAGCAGCTTTGACAGCTGGGGCGGGGAGCTGTTTTTT.

This clonotype has ten or more counts. V usage is TRBV7-3 and J usage is TRBJ2-2; D gene uncertain. This CDR3 contains 13 residues. V shed 6 bases and J shed 0 bases, with 5 bases lying between them. Looked up from germline, CDR1 is SGHTA and CDR2 is FQGTGA. The CDR3 nucleotides are TGTGCCAGCAGTTCTACGAACACCGGGGAGCTGTTTTTT. This codes for CASSSTNTGELFF.

This sequence joins TRBV30 and TRBJ1-1; D is uncertain. CDR1 and CDR2 (germline): GTSNPN, SVGIG (reference sequence). V was trimmed by 4 bases and J by 1 base, leaving 13 bases between them. The CDR3 spans 14 residues. The CDR3 sequence is CAWMRVAENTEAFF. Written as DNA, the CDR3 is TGTGCCTGGATGAGAGTGGCAGAGAACACTGAAGCTTTCTTT.

This clonotype turned up a few times. The chain joins TRBV4-1 to TRBJ1-4; the D is unclear. The CDR3 is 17 amino acids. V was cut by 4 bases and J by 0 bases, with 15 bases left in between. Germline-derived CDR1 and CDR2 are MGHRA and YSYEKL. The CDR3 here is CASSLTGRDTTNEKLFF. As DNA, the CDR3 is TGCGCCAGCAGCCTCACCGGCCGGGATACAACTAATGAAAAACTGTTTTTT.

The J gene is TRBJ2-7, the V gene TRBV11-2, with 8 positions matching TRBD1. Germline values: CDR1 SGHAT, CDR2 FQNNGV. The V segment lost 5 bases and the J segment 2 bases; nucleotides outside the gene matches: 5. The CDR3 length is 14 residues. CDR3 residues: CASSAGQATYEQYF. The CDR3 nucleotides read TGTGCCAGCAGCGCGGGACAGGCGACCTACGAGCAGTACTTC.

This clonotype was found many times. The genes are TRBV4-1 and TRBJ2-7; D ambiguous. The V gene's germline CDR1 is MGHRA and CDR2 YSYEKL. Trimming removed 0 bases from V and 7 bases from J, with 13 bases in between. The CDR3 sequence is 14 residues long. CDR3 amino acids: CASSQDPLSREQYF. CDR3 bases: TGCGCCAGCAGCCAAGACCCCCTCTCTCGGGAGCAGTACTTC.

Comments on this clonotype: This sequence may be a read error, since a much larger clone differs from it by one base. J is TRBJ1-1 and V is TRBV6-9; D is ambiguous. Germline V lookup: CDR1 MNHGY, CDR2 SVAAGI. The CDR3 has 15 residues. The CDR3 nucleotides are TGTGCCAGCAGTTACTCGGTCAGGCCGAACACTGGAGCTTTCTTT. This encodes CASSYSVRPNTGAFF.

This clonotype has only a few counts. A single base separates this from a much larger clone, so it may be a read error. The chain links TRBV20-1 to TRBJ2-7, with 8 bases aligning to TRBD2. Germline values: CDR1 DFQATT, CDR2 SNEGSKA (reference sequence). The V segment lost 6 bases and the J segment 5 bases; nucleotides outside the gene matches: 21. The CDR3 length is 17 residues. CDR3 in amino acids: CSAPPRTGIAGFNEQYF. CDR3 bases: TGCAGTGCGCCCCCCCGAACTGGGATAGCGGGGTTCAACGAGCAGTACTTC.

This clonotype was seen at least ten times. The rearrangement joins TRBV7-2 to TRBJ2-2; no firm D call. Germline CDR1 reads SGHTA; CDR2 reads FQGNSA. V lost 2 bases to trimming and J lost 6 bases, with 16 bases between them. The CDR3 spans 16 residues. The CDR3 spells CASSLLSWVSAGELFF. CDR3 DNA sequence: TGTGCCAGCAGCTTACTCTCTTGGGTTTCAGCCGGGGAGCTGTTTTTT.

This clonotype has a count of ten or more. The chain has TRBV12-3 or TRBV12-4 and TRBJ2-3; 8 nucleotides line up with TRBD2. V gave up 1 base and J gave up 4 bases; unmatched junction bases: 10. The CDR3 runs to 17 residues. DNA for the CDR3: TGTGCCAGCAGTTTAGTAGGTCGCGGGGGGTTCGCAGATACGCAGTATTTT. This sequence encodes CASSLVGRGGFADTQYF.

V usage is TRBV15 and J usage is TRBJ2-1, with D perhaps matching TRBD1 or TRBD2 (7 bases each). V lost 3 bases and J lost 5, with 20 bases in between. This CDR3 has 17 residues. Germline CDR1 is LNHNV and CDR2 is YYDKDF (reference sequence). The CDR3 nucleotides read TGTGCCACCAGCAGGAGGGGGGGAGGGGGCGTCGACAATGAGCAGTTCTTC. Amino acid sequence: CATSRRGGGGVDNEQFF.

This clonotype was observed many times. The chain combines TRBV6-2 or TRBV6-3 with TRBJ1-1; the match to TRBD1 covers 7 bases. The CDR3 consists of 13 residues. Germline V gene data show CDR1 as MNHEY and CDR2 as SVGEGT. After removal of 4 bases from V and 6 bases from J, the junction contained 5 bases not matched to a gene. In DNA form, the CDR3 reads TGTGCCAGCAGTTCTGACAGGGCGTCTGAAGCTTTCTTT. It specifies CASSSDRASEAFF.

This clonotype has just a few counts. The V call is TRBV11-1, the J call TRBJ2-1; 16 bases are a match to TRBD2. The CDR3 covers 19 residues. V dropped 2 bases and J dropped 3; count of bases not matched to a gene: 7. Germline CDR1 SGHAT, CDR2 FQDESV (reference sequence). The CDR3 DNA reads TGTGCCAGCAGCTTAACGGGGACTAGCGGGGGGGCGATCTACAATGAGCAGTTCTTC. The encoded protein is CASSLTGTSGGAIYNEQFF.

In its sample, this clonotype was seen many times. The chain uses TRBV20-1 and TRBJ1-5, with a possible D match to TRBD1 (6 bases). This CDR3 is 15 amino acids long. Trimming shortened V by 6 bases and J by 5 bases, and 20 bases separated the two germline ends. The germline gives CDR1 DFQATT, CDR2 SNEGSKA (reference sequence). CDR3 in amino acids: CSARGDHGGDQPQHF. The CDR3 region has the DNA TGCAGTGCCAGGGGCGATCATGGCGGGGATCAGCCCCAGCATTTT.

There are many counts of this clonotype. V gene TRBV15 combines with J gene TRBJ1-2, with TRBD1 matching over 7 bases. J lost 3 bases, V lost 3 bases, and 4 bases had no gene match. Germline lookup yields CDR1 LNHNV and CDR2 YYDKDF (reference sequence). The CDR3 spans 14 residues. As DNA, the CDR3 is TGTGCCACCAGCAGCATAGGGACAGACTATGGCTACACCTTC. Translated, it gives CATSSIGTDYGYTF.

The CDR3 DNA is TGTGCCAGTAGTCTGGGACAGCAAGCTTTCTTT. It codes for CASSLGQQAFF. The chain recombines TRBV19 with TRBJ1-1; 7 bases align to TRBD1. Trimming at V came to 5 bases and at J to 9 bases, leaving 3 bases not matched to a gene. CDR1 is LNHDA and CDR2 is SQIVND in the germline V gene (reference sequence). The CDR3 length is 11 residues.